Shown below are 18 T cell receptor beta chains from a single sample sequenced in a study of beta chain features in type 1 diabetes. The investigators reverse transcribed all of the isolated RNA, so they sequenced expressed TCRB transcripts. Using immunoSEQ multiplex PCR, the repertoire was profiled, and TCRdb retains in-frame clones only, with some absent. Found here are about 330,000 clones, around 10% of them singletons; the top ten hold 0.015%. The sequenced sample was naive CD4+ T cells from blood. These receptors were obtained from a woman aged 25 to 39 in good health.

In its sample, this clone was seen a few times. V usage is TRBV29-1 and J usage is TRBJ1-1; D remains unclear. V lost 3 bases and J 6 bases, leaving 5 bases between the germline ends. CDR1 SQVTM and CDR2 ANQGSEA come from the germline V gene. The CDR3 loop spans 10 amino acids. The CDR3 DNA reads TGCAGCGTTGACTCTCCTGAAGCTTTCTTT. The encoded protein is CSVDSPEAFF. Variable domain in full (rest from reference TRBV29-1 and TRBJ1-1): SAVISQKPSRDICQRGTSLTIQCQVDSQVTMMFWYRQQPGQSLTLIATANQGSEATYESGFVIDKFPISRPNLTFSTLTVSNMSPEDSSIYLCSVDSPEAFFGQGTRLTVV.

The chain carries TRBV19 and TRBJ2-5; a possible D gene is TRBD1 (6 bases). The CDR3 sequence is 15 residues long. V was trimmed by 0 bases and J by 6 bases, leaving 14 bases between them. The germline gives CDR1 LNHDA, CDR2 SQIVND (reference sequence). As DNA, the CDR3 is TGTGCCAGTAGTATAGACAGGGGCTCCTACCAGACCCAGTACTTC. Translating it yields CASSIDRGSYQTQYF.

The sample holds a few counts of this clone. The genes are TRBV5-4 and TRBJ2-1; 8 bases agree with TRBD1. The CDR3 is 14 residues long. V gave up 2 bases and J gave up 7 bases; unmatched junction bases: 5. Germline-derived CDR1 and CDR2 are SGHNT and YYREEE (reference sequence). The chain's CDR3 is CASSLGQGGNEQFF. Here the CDR3 DNA reads TGTGCCAGCAGCTTAGGACAGGGTGGAAATGAGCAGTTCTTC. Full variable domain (missing parts from reference TRBV5-4 and TRBJ2-1): ETGVTQSPTHLIKTRGQQVTLRCSSQSGHNTVSWYQQALGQGPQFIFQYYREEENGRGNFPPRFSGLQFPNYSSELNVNALELDDSALYLCASSLGQGGNEQFFGPGTRLTVL.

The V and J genes are TRBV7-2 and TRBJ2-1; D may be TRBD2 (6 bases). V was trimmed by 4 bases and J by 9 bases, leaving 16 bases between them. The CDR3 sequence is 14 residues long. In germline, CDR1 is SGHTA, CDR2 FQGNSA. The CDR3 spells CASSYHDGGGEQFF. CDR3 bases: TGTGCCAGCAGCTACCATGATGGGGGAGGTGAGCAGTTCTTC.

This clone has only a few counts. The chain combines TRBV20-1 with TRBJ2-1; D is unresolved. Trimming removed 5 bases at V and 6 bases at J, with 5 bases between. Germline loops: CDR1 DFQATT, CDR2 SNEGSKA (reference sequence). This CDR3 comprises 10 residues. Here the CDR3 DNA reads TGCAGTGCTCACAGCAATGAGCAGTTCTTC. Protein sequence: CSAHSNEQFF.

The chain recombines TRBV9 with TRBJ2-2, with D possibly TRBD2 on 6 matching bases. Germline V lookup: CDR1 SGDLS, CDR2 YYNGEE. V gave up 4 bases and J gave up 6 bases, with 7 bases separating them. This CDR3 is built from 12 residues. CDR3 in amino acids: CASSRGAGELFF. CDR3 nucleotide sequence: TGTGCCAGCAGCCGCGGGGCCGGGGAGCTGTTTTTT.

This clone showed up just a few times. The chain combines TRBV7-3 with TRBJ2-1, with 10 positions matching TRBD2. V shed 4 bases and J 8 bases; nucleotides not matched to a gene: 11. The CDR3 loop spans 16 amino acids. Germline V lookup: CDR1 SGHTA, CDR2 FQGTGA. CDR3 protein: CASSSPGLAGVDEQFF. CDR3 DNA: TGTGCCAGCAGCTCCCCGGGGCTAGCGGGAGTTGATGAGCAGTTCTTC.

This clone was observed a few times. The chain recombines TRBV6-1 with TRBJ2-2; TRBD2 might be the D (6 bases). Germline V CDR1 and CDR2: MNHNS, SASEGT. This CDR3 region has 15 residues. V shed 8 bases and J shed 4 bases, with 17 bases lying between them. DNA for the CDR3: TGTGCCAGCCTGGAGGGACTTGGTTTCACCGGGGAGCTGTTTTTT. Protein: CASLEGLGFTGELFF.

As regards this clone: Other DNA sequences within the sample encode an identical CDR3. This rearrangement joins TRBV2 to TRBJ2-5; D might be TRBD1 (5 bases). Germline V gene lookup returns CDR1 SNHLY and CDR2 FYNNEI. CDR3 length: 12 residues. With 3 bases removed from V and 4 bases from J, the gap between germline ends came to 6 bases. The CDR3 sequence is CASSEQGETQYF. The CDR3 region has the DNA TGTGCCAGCAGTGAGCAGGGAGAGACCCAGTACTTC.

This clone was counted only a few times. This sequence joins TRBV9 and TRBJ2-5; TRBD2 matches at 7 bases. The CDR3 runs 13 residues. The germline CDR1 and CDR2 sequences are SGDLS and YYNGEE. V shed 2 bases, J shed 6 bases, and the junction held 4 bases outside the gene matches. CDR3 nucleotides: TGTGCCAGCAGCGTTGGACTAGAACAGACCCAGTACTTC. Its translation: CASSVGLEQTQYF.

The chain combines TRBV2 with TRBJ2-7; 9 nucleotides line up with TRBD2. Germline CDR1 SNHLY, CDR2 FYNNEI. The length of the CDR3 is 13 residues. V lost 6 bases to trimming and J lost 4 bases; unmatched junction nucleotides: 4. In nucleotides, the CDR3 is TGTGCCAGCAGGAGTAGCGGGAGTTACGAGCAGTACTTC. It is translated as CASRSSGSYEQYF.

This clone was observed a handful of times. The chain combines TRBV6-5 with TRBJ1-4; TRBD1 matches at 7 bases. This CDR3 comprises 15 residues. Germline CDR1 is MNHEY and CDR2 is SVGAGI. J lost 4 bases, V lost 0 bases, and 2 bases had no gene match. The CDR3 sequence is CASSYSGGLNEKLFF. Written as DNA, the CDR3 is TGTGCCAGCAGTTACTCAGGGGGCCTTAATGAAAAACTGTTTTTT.

The chain couples TRBV28 to TRBJ2-1; TRBD1 might be the D (5 bases). V was clipped by 2 bases and J by 8 bases, with 22 bases between them. The CDR3 consists of 17 residues. CDR1 is MDHEN, CDR2 SYDVKM, per germline. The CDR3 nucleotides read TGTGCCAGCAGTTTAGACGAACTTGGACAAAGAAAATATGAGCAGTTCTTC. Residues: CASSLDELGQRKYEQFF.

This clone occurred a few times. This sequence joins TRBV25-1 and TRBJ2-7, with TRBD1 matching 9 bases. With V trimmed by 6 bases and J by 3 bases, 12 bases remained unmatched. Germline-derived CDR1 and CDR2 are MGHDK and SYGVNS. The CDR3 covers 16 residues. CDR3 protein: CASRPNRGRGIYEQYF. In DNA form, the CDR3 reads TGTGCCAGCAGGCCCAACAGGGGGCGCGGGATCTACGAGCAGTACTTC.

V usage is TRBV7-9 and J usage is TRBJ2-7, with TRBD2 matching over 8 bases. V shed 1 base, J shed 2 bases, and the junction held 1 base outside the gene matches. This CDR3 spans 14 amino acids. Germline CDR1 is SEHNR and CDR2 is FQNEAQ (reference sequence). CDR3 DNA: TGTGCCAGCAGCTTAGTAGCGGGAACCTACGAGCAGTACTTC. This gives the protein CASSLVAGTYEQYF.

J is TRBJ2-7 and V is TRBV30; 9 bases map to TRBD1. With 5 bases clipped from V and 2 bases from J, the junction kept 7 bases outside the gene matches. This CDR3 is 14 amino acids long. The germline V gene has CDR1 GTSNPN and CDR2 SVGIG (reference sequence). This chain's CDR3 is CAWASGTGPYEQYF. The CDR3 DNA follows: TGTGCCTGGGCCTCTGGGACAGGGCCCTACGAGCAGTACTTC.

This clone was seen ten or more times. This CDR3 is CASSQSGLAGVAKNIQYF. DNA of the CDR3: TGTGCCAGCAGCCAATCTGGACTAGCGGGGGTAGCCAAAAACATTCAGTACTTC. The rearrangement uses TRBV4-2 and TRBJ2-4; 13 bases agree with TRBD2. The CDR3 sequence is 18 residues long. CDR1 is LGHNA, CDR2 YNFKEQ, per germline. Germline trimming cut 2 bases from V and 0 bases from J; bases unmatched to any gene: 4.

The table lists this clone with a few counts. The chain carries TRBV7-3 and TRBJ1-1; 9 bases align to TRBD1. V lost 5 bases and J lost 8; bases outside the gene matches: 3. CDR1 and CDR2 (germline): SGHTA, FQGTGA. The CDR3 has 12 amino acids. CDR3 bases: TGTGCCAGCAGCAACACAGGGGGCGAAGCTTTCTTT. Protein: CASSNTGGEAFF.